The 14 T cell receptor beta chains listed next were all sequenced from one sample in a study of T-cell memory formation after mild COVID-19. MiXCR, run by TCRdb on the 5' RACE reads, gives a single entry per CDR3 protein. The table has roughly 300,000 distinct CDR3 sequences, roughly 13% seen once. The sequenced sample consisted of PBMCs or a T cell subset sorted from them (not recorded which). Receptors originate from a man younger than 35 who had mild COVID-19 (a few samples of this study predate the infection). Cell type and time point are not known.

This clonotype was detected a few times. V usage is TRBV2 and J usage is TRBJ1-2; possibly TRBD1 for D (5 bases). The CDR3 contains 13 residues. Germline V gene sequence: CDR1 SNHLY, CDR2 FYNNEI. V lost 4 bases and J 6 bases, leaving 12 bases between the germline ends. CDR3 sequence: CASSGPGENGYTF. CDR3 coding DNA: TGTGCCAGCAGTGGCCCGGGGGAGAATGGCTACACCTTC.

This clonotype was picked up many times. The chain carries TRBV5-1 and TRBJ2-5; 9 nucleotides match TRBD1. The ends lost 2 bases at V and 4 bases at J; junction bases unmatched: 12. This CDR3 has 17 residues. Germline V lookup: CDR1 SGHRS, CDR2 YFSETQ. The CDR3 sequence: CASSFPPGGQGIETQYF. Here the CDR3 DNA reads TGCGCCAGCAGCTTCCCCCCTGGTGGACAGGGGATAGAGACCCAGTACTTC.

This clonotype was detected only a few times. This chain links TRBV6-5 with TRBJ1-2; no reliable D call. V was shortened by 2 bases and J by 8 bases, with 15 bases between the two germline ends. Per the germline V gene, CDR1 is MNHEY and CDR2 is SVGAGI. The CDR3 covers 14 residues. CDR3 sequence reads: CASSYDSQFSGYTF. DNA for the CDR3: TGTGCCAGCAGTTACGACTCCCAGTTTTCCGGCTACACCTTC.

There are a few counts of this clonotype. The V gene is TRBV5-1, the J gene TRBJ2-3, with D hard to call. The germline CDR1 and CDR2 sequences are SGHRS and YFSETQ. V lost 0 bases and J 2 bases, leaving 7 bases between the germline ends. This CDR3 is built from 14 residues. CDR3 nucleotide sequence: TGCGCCAGCAGCTTGGGGGTAGACACAGATACGCAGTATTTT. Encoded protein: CASSLGVDTDTQYF. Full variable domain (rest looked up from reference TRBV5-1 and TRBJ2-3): KAGVTQTPRYLIKTRGQQVTLSCSPISGHRSVSWYQQTPGQGLQFLFEYFSETQRNKGNFPGRFSGRQFSNSRSEMNVSTLELGDSALYLCASSLGVDTDTQYFGPGTRLTVL.

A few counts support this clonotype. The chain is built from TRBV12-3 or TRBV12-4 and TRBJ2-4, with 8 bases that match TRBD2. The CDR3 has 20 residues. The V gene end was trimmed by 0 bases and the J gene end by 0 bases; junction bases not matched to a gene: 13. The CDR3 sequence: CASSLAQRGLLTTAKNIQYF. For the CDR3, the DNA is TGTGCCAGCAGTTTAGCGCAGCGGGGGCTACTAACGACAGCCAAAAACATTCAGTACTTC.

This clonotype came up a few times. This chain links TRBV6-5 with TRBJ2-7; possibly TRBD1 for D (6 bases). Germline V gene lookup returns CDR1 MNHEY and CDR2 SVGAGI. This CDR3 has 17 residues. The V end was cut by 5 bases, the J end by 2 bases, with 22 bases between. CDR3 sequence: CASSQRVADSLPYEQYF. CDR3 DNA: TGTGCCAGCAGTCAACGTGTTGCGGACAGCCTCCCCTACGAGCAGTACTTC.

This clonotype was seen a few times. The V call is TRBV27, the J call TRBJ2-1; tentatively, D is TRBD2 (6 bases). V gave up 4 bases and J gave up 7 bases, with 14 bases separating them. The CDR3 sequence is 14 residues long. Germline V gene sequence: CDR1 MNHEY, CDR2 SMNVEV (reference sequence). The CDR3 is CASSSRLGANEQFF. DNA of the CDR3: TGTGCCAGCAGTTCCAGACTAGGCGCAAATGAGCAGTTCTTC.

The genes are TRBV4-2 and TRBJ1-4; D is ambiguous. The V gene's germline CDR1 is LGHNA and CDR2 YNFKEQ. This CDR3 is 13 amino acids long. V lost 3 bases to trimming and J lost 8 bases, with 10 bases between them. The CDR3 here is CASSQLPREKLFF. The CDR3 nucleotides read TGTGCCAGCAGCCAGTTGCCTCGGGAAAAACTGTTTTTT.

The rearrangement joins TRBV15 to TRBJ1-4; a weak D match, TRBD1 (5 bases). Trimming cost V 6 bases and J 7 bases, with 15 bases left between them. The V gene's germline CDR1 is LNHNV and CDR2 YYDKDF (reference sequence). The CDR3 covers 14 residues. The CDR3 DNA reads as TGTGCCACCAGAAGGGGAACCTCGGGTGAAAAACTGTTTTTT. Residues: CATRRGTSGEKLFF.

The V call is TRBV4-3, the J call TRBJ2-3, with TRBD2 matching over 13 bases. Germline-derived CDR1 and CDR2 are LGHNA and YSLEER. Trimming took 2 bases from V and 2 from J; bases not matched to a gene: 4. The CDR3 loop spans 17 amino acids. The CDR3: CASSQTSGGAITDTQYF. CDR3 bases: TGCGCCAGCAGCCAAACTAGCGGGGGGGCAATCACAGATACGCAGTATTTT.

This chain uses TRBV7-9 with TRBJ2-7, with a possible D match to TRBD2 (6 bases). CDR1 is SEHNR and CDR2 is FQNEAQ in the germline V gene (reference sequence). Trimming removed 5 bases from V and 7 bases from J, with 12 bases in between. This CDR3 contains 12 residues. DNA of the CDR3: TGTGCCAGCAGCCCCTCCCGGGAGGAGCAGTACTTC. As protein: CASSPSREEQYF.

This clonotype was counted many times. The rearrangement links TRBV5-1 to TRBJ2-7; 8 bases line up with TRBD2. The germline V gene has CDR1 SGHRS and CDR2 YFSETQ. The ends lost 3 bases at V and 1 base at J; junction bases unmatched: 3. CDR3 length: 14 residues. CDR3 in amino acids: CASSSTSGSYEQYF. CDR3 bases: TGCGCCAGCAGCTCAACTAGCGGTTCCTACGAGCAGTACTTC. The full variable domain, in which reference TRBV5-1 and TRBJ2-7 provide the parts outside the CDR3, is KAGVTQTPRYLIKTRGQQVTLSCSPISGHRSVSWYQQTPGQGLQFLFEYFSETQRNKGNFPGRFSGRQFSNSRSEMNVSTLELGDSALYLCASSSTSGSYEQYFGPGTRLTVT.

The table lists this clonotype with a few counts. CDR3 nucleotides: TGCGCCAGCAGCCAAGACAGGGCCTCACCCCTCCACTTT. Residues: CASSQDRASPLHF. V usage is TRBV4-3 and J usage is TRBJ1-6, with TRBD1 as a possible D gene (5 bases). This CDR3 has 13 amino acids. V lost 0 bases and J lost 10, with 7 bases in between. CDR1 LGHNA and CDR2 YSLEER come from the germline V gene.

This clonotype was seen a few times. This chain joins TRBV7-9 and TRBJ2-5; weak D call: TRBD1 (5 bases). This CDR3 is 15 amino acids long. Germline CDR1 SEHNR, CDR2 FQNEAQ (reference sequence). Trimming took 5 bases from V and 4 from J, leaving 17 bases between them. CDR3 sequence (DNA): TGTGCCAGCAGCCCGGCCAGGGCGGTGGGAGAGACCCAGTACTTC. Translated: CASSPARAVGETQYF.